This T cell receptor (beta chain) stems from a study of T cell responses to AZD1222 COVID-19 vaccine. Study findings and constraints: The donor group comprised mostly white British people and more females; the analysis possibly underestimated clonal diversity. Repertoire samples came only from after the peak T cell response. Per reports, nearly half of all spike-specific TCRs target regions that are unmutated in variants.

Assay used: immunoSEQ multiplex PCR; TCRdb lists only in-frame clones, some missing. The sample lists tens of thousands of clones, roughly nine tenths seen once, with 9.3% in the top ten. This clone is a singleton in its sample. The antigen is unknown. CDR3 length: 16 amino acids. Germline assignment: CDR1 LGHDT and CDR2 YNNKEL (reference sequence). Unmatched junction bases numbered 9, after V lost 0 bases and J lost 10 bases. This rearrangement joins TRBV3-1 (or the pseudogene TRBV3-2) to TRBJ2-1, with 10 bases that match TRBD2. This TCR was recovered from an adult who received the AZD1222 COVID-19 vaccine. Sample: peripheral blood, taken 28 days after the second AZD1222 dose. DNA for the CDR3: TGTGCCAGCAGCCAAGAAAGCAGCGGGAGGGCAGGGGAGCAGTTCTTC. Its translation is CASSQESSGRAGEQFF.